This is a list of T cell receptor beta chains from one sample in a study of shared clonotypes between healthy human individuals. Generated by immunoSEQ multiplex PCR, the TCRdb table keeps only in-frame clones and is missing some. The sample lists under 650,000 clones; approximately 95% were seen once. The specimen was naive CD4+ T cells sorted from blood. The receptors derive from a woman in her 30s in good health. Both conserved end residues are part of each CDR3. A D gene is named only where the DNA matches it firmly. Some rows have no size entry. The others give once, few or many, or a class for an expanded clone.

j_call v_call d_call clone_size cdr3_aa cdr3_nt
TRBJ2-1 TRBV30 TRBD2 NA CAWYSGRTNEQFF TGTGCCTGGTATAGCGGGAGAACCAATGAGCAGTTCTTC
TRBJ2-3 TRBV7-3 NA NA CASSPLGGSTDTQYF TGTGCCAGCAGCCCACTTGGAGGAAGCACAGATACGCAGTATTTT
TRBJ2-7 TRBV27 TRBD1 NA CASSGQGIAYEQYF TGTGCCAGCAGTGGACAGGGGATTGCCTACGAGCAGTACTTC
TRBJ2-7 TRBV2 TRBD1 NA CASRPGTGVYEQYF TGTGCCAGCAGACCTGGGACAGGGGTCTACGAGCAGTACTTC
TRBJ2-3 TRBV5-1 TRBD2 NA CASSLGGLAGGSTDTQYF TGCGCCAGCAGCTTGGGGGGACTAGCGGGAGGGTCCACAGATACGCAGTATTTT
TRBJ2-1 TRBV29-1 NA once CSGSGGRGNEQFF TGCAGCGGATCAGGGGGGAGAGGGAATGAGCAGTTCTTC
TRBJ2-7 TRBV7-2 NA NA CASSLSTVPLYEQYF TGTGCCAGCAGCTTATCAACAGTTCCCCTCTACGAGCAGTACTTC
TRBJ1-2 TRBV10-2 TRBD1 NA CASSPGQGYYGGYTF TGCGCCAGCAGTCCCGGACAGGGGTACTATGGCGGCTACACCTTC
TRBJ2-7 TRBV10-1 NA NA CASSTRDPREQYF TGCGCCAGCAGTACCCGGGACCCTAGGGAGCAGTACTTC
TRBJ1-5 TRBV19 NA NA CASSRGALRGNQPQHF TGTGCCAGTAGTAGGGGAGCCCTTCGGGGCAATCAGCCCCAGCATTTT
TRBJ2-3 TRBV7-2 NA NA CASSQVPLLGDTQYF TGTGCCAGCAGCCAAGTCCCTCTACTAGGAGATACGCAGTATTTT
TRBJ1-1 TRBV10-3 NA NA CAMGRLRGRNTEAFF TGTGCCATGGGACGCCTACGGGGCAGAAACACTGAAGCTTTCTTT
TRBJ2-7 TRBV2 NA NA CASRLGHEQYF TGTGCCAGCAGGCTAGGCCACGAGCAGTACTTC
TRBJ1-5 TRBV2 NA NA CASSEQGDQPQHF TGTGCCAGCAGTGAGCAGGGTGATCAGCCCCAGCATTTT
TRBJ1-3 TRBV11-2 TRBD1 NA CASSVRQGSSGNTIYF TGTGCCAGCAGCGTCCGACAGGGAAGCTCTGGAAACACCATATATTTT
TRBJ1-1 TRBV5-1 NA NA CASSREGSPSTEAFF TGCGCCAGCAGCCGGGAGGGCAGCCCGAGCACTGAAGCTTTCTTT
TRBJ2-2 TRBV13 NA NA CASSLTGELFF TGTGCCAGCAGCCTCACCGGGGAGCTGTTTTTT
TRBJ2-7 TRBV5-1 TRBD1 NA CASSSGTVYEQYF TGCGCCAGCAGTTCAGGGACAGTCTACGAGCAGTACTTC
TRBJ2-5 TRBV27 TRBD2 once CASSLPASGREVETQYF TGTGCCAGCAGTTTACCCGCTAGCGGGAGGGAAGTGGAGACCCAGTACTTC
TRBJ2-7 TRBV28 TRBD1 NA CASSLLGFRDRKTYEQYF TGTGCCAGCAGTTTATTGGGTTTTCGGGACAGGAAGACCTACGAGCAGTACTTC
TRBJ2-7 TRBV20-1 NA NA CSGRYSYEQYF TGCAGTGGGCGGTACTCCTACGAGCAGTACTTC
TRBJ1-2 TRBV20-1 NA NA CSASPVGYTF TGCAGTGCTAGCCCCGTAGGCTACACCTTC
TRBJ1-2 TRBV28 NA NA CASSFWTESDGYTF TGTGCCAGCAGTTTCTGGACAGAGTCGGATGGCTACACCTTC
TRBJ1-6 TRBV6-1 TRBD1 once CASSVYRGDSPLHF TGTGCCAGCAGTGTTTACAGGGGAGATTCACCCCTCCACTTT
TRBJ2-7 TRBV2 TRBD2 NA CASSGPGRLNYEQYF TGTGCCAGCAGTGGCCCCGGGAGGCTCAACTACGAGCAGTACTTC
TRBJ2-7 TRBV6-6 TRBD1 NA CASTNTGGIYEQYF TGTGCCAGCACTAATACAGGGGGTATCTACGAGCAGTACTTC
TRBJ2-7 TRBV7-9 NA NA CASSRTSNSNEQYF TGTGCCAGCAGCAGAACTAGTAATTCCAACGAGCAGTACTTC
TRBJ2-2 TRBV7-9 NA NA CASSLVGLKGGELFF TGTGCCAGCAGCTTAGTCGGGCTTAAGGGCGGGGAGCTGTTTTTT
TRBJ2-3 TRBV5-4 TRBD1 NA CASKDTGQGTDTQYF TGTGCCAGCAAAGACACGGGACAGGGCACAGATACGCAGTATTTT
TRBJ2-3 TRBV4-1 TRBD2 NA CASSQEGSGRARGTDTQYF TGCGCCAGCAGCCAAGAGGGTAGCGGGAGGGCCCGGGGCACAGATACGCAGTATTTT
TRBJ2-3 TRBV5-8 TRBD1 NA CASSPGTVSTDTQYF TGTGCCAGCAGCCCCGGGACAGTCAGCACAGATACGCAGTATTTT
TRBJ2-7 TRBV5-1 NA NA CASSLDPGFSYEQYF TGCGCCAGCAGCTTGGACCCAGGGTTCTCCTACGAGCAGTACTTC
TRBJ2-7 TRBV14 NA NA CASSQGLDSSSYEQYF TGTGCCAGCAGCCAAGGTTTGGACAGCAGCTCCTACGAGCAGTACTTC
TRBJ1-3 TRBV11-2 NA NA CASSQGPGGNTIYF TGTGCCAGCAGCCAGGGGCCGGGAGGAAACACCATATATTTT
TRBJ2-1 TRBV7-2 NA NA CASSWYNEQFF TGTGCCAGCAGCTGGTACAATGAGCAGTTCTTC
TRBJ2-5 TRBV4-1 NA NA CASSQDFGRETQYF TGCGCCAGCAGCCAAGACTTCGGGAGAGAGACCCAGTACTTC
TRBJ2-7 TRBV20-1 NA few CSAWTIAEQYF TGCAGTGCTTGGACTATTGCCGAGCAGTACTTC
TRBJ2-7 TRBV7-9 TRBD2 NA CASSYASGRAGGEQYF TGTGCCAGCAGCTATGCTAGCGGGAGGGCCGGGGGCGAGCAGTACTTC
TRBJ2-7 TRBV6-6 TRBD1 NA CASRRTGVWDEQYF TGTGCCAGTCGTCGGACAGGGGTGTGGGACGAGCAGTACTTC
TRBJ2-1 TRBV5-6 NA NA CASSLVGPAGSFVF TGTGCCAGCAGCTTAGTGGGCCCCGCGGGATCCTTTGTCTTC
TRBJ1-5 TRBV15 NA NA CATSRDREYLQPQHF TGTGCCACCAGCAGAGATCGGGAATACCTTCAGCCCCAGCATTTT
TRBJ2-5 TRBV10-3 TRBD2 NA CAISESTPLLPGGRETQYF TGTGCCATCAGTGAGTCGACTCCACTCCTTCCGGGAGGGAGGGAGACCCAGTACTTC
TRBJ2-3 TRBV18 TRBD1 once CASSSGTANTDTQYF TGTGCCAGCTCATCCGGGACAGCGAACACAGATACGCAGTATTTT
TRBJ2-7 TRBV6-1 NA once CASRGTGRYEQYF TGTGCCAGCAGGGGGACTGGACGCTACGAGCAGTACTTC
TRBJ2-3 TRBV7-7 TRBD2 NA CASSQGLAGTDTQYF TGTGCCAGCAGCCAAGGACTAGCGGGCACAGATACGCAGTATTTT
TRBJ2-2 TRBV6-5 NA NA CASSYEGRGTGELFF TGTGCCAGCAGTTACGAGGGACGAGGCACCGGGGAGCTGTTTTTT
TRBJ1-3 TRBV30 NA NA CAWSGTGNTIYF TGTGCCTGGAGTGGTACAGGGAACACCATATATTTT
TRBJ2-7 TRBV27 TRBD2 NA CASSTSGVLKYEQYF TGTGCCAGCAGTACTAGCGGAGTTCTCAAGTACGAGCAGTACTTC